This entry lists 6 T cell receptor beta chains sequenced from one sample in a study of shared clonotypes between healthy human individuals. Sequencing was performed with immunoSEQ multiplex PCR; in TCRdb, only in-frame clones are kept and a portion is missing. The repertoire has about 1.1 million clones, approximately 80% of them found once; the top ten carry 0.55% to 0.7%. Specimen: memory CD4+ T cells from PBMCs. Subset: CD45RA-negative fraction. The receptors derive from a man aged 18-30 years in good health. Some clones in this sample may be carry-over from other donors' samples.

This clone has a single count. The CDR3 coding sequence is TGTGCCAGCAGTAGGCGACAGGCGAGCTATGGCTACACCTTC. Its translation is CASSRRQASYGYTF. V usage is TRBV28 and J usage is TRBJ1-2; D perhaps matches TRBD1 (6 bases). The germline gives CDR1 MDHEN, CDR2 SYDVKM. CDR3 length: 14 amino acids. V shed 5 bases and J shed 4 bases, with 14 bases lying between them.

The chain combines TRBV7-6 with TRBJ2-7; D ambiguous. V lost 0 bases to trimming and J lost 7 bases, with 10 bases between them. This CDR3 has 13 residues. Germline-derived CDR1 and CDR2 are SGHVS and FNYEAQ. CDR3 in amino acids: CASSLAAQLEQYF. CDR3 nucleotide sequence: TGTGCCAGCAGCTTAGCGGCGCAGCTAGAGCAGTACTTC.

J is TRBJ2-1 and V is TRBV6-6; 10 bases fit TRBD2. This CDR3 comprises 16 residues. The germline gives CDR1 MNHNY, CDR2 SVGAGI (reference sequence). J gave up 6 bases and V 5 bases, and 10 bases lay outside the gene matches. The chain's CDR3 is CASSTLAGGRVNEQFF. DNA of the CDR3: TGTGCCAGCAGTACTTTAGCGGGGGGAAGAGTCAATGAGCAGTTCTTC.

The chain carries TRBV5-6 and TRBJ1-2; D possibly corresponds to TRBD1 (5 bases). Germline V gives CDR1 SGHDT, CDR2 YYEEEE. The CDR3 covers 13 residues. V was pared by 2 bases and J by 6 bases, with 11 bases between. CDR3 DNA: TGTGCCAGCAGCTTTACACAGGTCAATGGCTACACCTTC. Translation: CASSFTQVNGYTF. Complete variable domain (other parts from reference TRBV5-6 and TRBJ1-2): DAGVTQSPTHLIKTRGQQVTLRCSPKSGHDTVSWYQQALGQGPQFIFQYYEEEERQRGNFPDRFSGHQFPNYSSELNVNALLLGDSALYLCASSFTQVNGYTFGSGTRLTVV.

This clone has only a few counts. This chain links TRBV30 with TRBJ1-1; D ambiguous. The CDR3 has 12 residues. V lost 2 bases and J lost 0, with 4 bases in between. The V gene's germline CDR1 is GTSNPN and CDR2 SVGIG (reference sequence). The CDR3 sequence: CAWSRVNTEAFF. CDR3 bases: TGTGCCTGGAGTAGAGTGAACACTGAAGCTTTCTTT.

J is TRBJ2-7 and V is TRBV5-4, with 8 nucleotides matching TRBD1. The CDR3 totals 15 residues. CDR1 is SGHNT, CDR2 YYREEE, per germline (reference sequence). Trimming removed 3 bases from V and 3 bases from J; junction bases left unmatched: 8. The CDR3 DNA is TGTGCCAGCAGCTCTGAAACCGGGACAGGCTACGAGCAGTACTTC. Translating it yields CASSSETGTGYEQYF.